This T cell receptor beta chain comes out of a study of cytomegalovirus exposure and HLA in healthy donors. Notes on the study in general: Later analysis suggested most CMV-associated TCR beta chains were HLA-restricted. Rare TCR sequences predominated, though certain public TCRs were found in many donors.

In regard to this clone: As yet, its antigen is unknown.

The junction had 11 bases not matched to a gene; V was cut back by 3 bases and J by 0 bases. In germline, CDR1 is MGHRA, CDR2 YSYEKL. The CDR3 runs to 19 residues. Vbeta (60) and Jbeta (13) primers were used in the PCR. Original methodology: In a later analysis, the count reached about 80 million unique TCR beta chains, with 9 million to 11 million shared. The assay was immunoSEQ multiplex PCR, and TCRdb's table has in-frame clones only and misses some. Clonal size and the V and J genes are those of that table, whereas D and trimming came from the DNA. Of over 100,000 clones listed, about 10% were seen once; the top ten hold about 6.7%.

The sample was PBMCs. The clonotype comes from a woman aged 40 to 49 in good health and CMV-seropositive. V and J are TRBV4-1 and TRBJ2-3; 11 bases line up with TRBD2. The CDR3 is CASSQVLAGVVSSTDTQYF. The CDR3 DNA follows: TGCGCCAGCAGCCAGGTACTAGCGGGGGTTGTTTCTAGCACAGATACGCAGTATTTT.